This T cell receptor (beta chain) was profiled in a study of chemoradiotherapy in HPV16-positive cancers (dated by TCRdb to 2022 to 2024). About the study as a whole: Candidate HPV-specific T-cell clones and common TCR motifs were defined through functional T-cell assays on cells from a couple of HPV16-positive patients. The candidate HPV-specific TCRs and motifs were subsequently tracked in TCR repertoires obtained from approximately 91 patients with HPV-related cancers. The study asked whether T-cell immunity against the HPV oncoproteins E6 and E7 changes during chemoradiotherapy and whether it affects survival. Study-level results and caveats: The survival association was reported for HPV16-positive patients, and the functional definition of HPV-specific T cells was derived from only two HPV16-positive patients. Expansion of candidate HPV-specific clones and E7-related TCR motifs was observed in the tumor microenvironment during treatment, whereas no such expansion was observed for non-HPV-specific T cells. Improved recurrence-free survival in HPV16-positive patients was associated with expansion of HPV-responsive T cells during chemoradiotherapy.

Because repertoires were sampled repeatedly during chemoradiotherapy, clonal expansion in the tumor microenvironment could be followed. Library preparation used the immunoSEQ multiplex PCR assay. Here the immuneACCESS table is served through TCRdb, limited to in-frame sequences with V and J called. Missing clones are a known gap in these copies; in checked studies unresolved V genes cover under half, and the rest lacks a known reason. The sample records 7,500 to 9,000 clones, approximately 91% of which are singletons. The ten largest clonotypes hold approximately 3.5% of the sample. About this clone itself: Its antigen is not yet known. No qualities accompany the bases; no much larger clone lies one base away.

Trimming accounts for 1 base at V and 7 bases at J, while the number of junction bases matched to no gene is 7. CDR1 and CDR2 are read off the germline V gene as SGHDT and YYEEEE. Spanning cysteine to phenylalanine, the CDR3 consists of 14 amino acids. The retained sequence is limited to the CDR3, 42 bases, with the frame set at the first base. The chain uses TRBV5-6 and TRBJ2-5, and 7 junctional nucleotides match TRBD1. The source is a human donor with HPV-associated anogenital cancer. The starting material was tumor tissue, obtained from a patient who underwent chemoradiotherapy. The bases read TGTGCCAGCAGCTTGCCGCAGGGGGTTGGGACCCAGTACTTC. Its protein reads: CASSLPQGVGTQYF.